The rows below give T cell receptor beta chains drawn from one sample of a study of tumor-infiltrating lymphocytes in oesophageal squamous cell carcinoma. From the PCR reads, TCRdb called clonotypes with MiXCR, one entry per CDR3 protein. The sample yields 9,900 or so distinct CDR3 sequences, 59% seen once. Material for sequencing was esophageal tumor tissue. These receptor sequences come from a male donor with esophageal squamous cell carcinoma. Each CDR3 is given with its conserved first and last residue. Each record gives: J gene, clone size, CDR3 length, V gene, D gene, CDR3 protein, CDR3 DNA. D genes are given only for firm matches. Size is stated for part of the rows, as once, few or many counts, or as a class when the clone is expanded.

J gene: TRBJ2-5; clone size: .; CDR3 length: 16; V gene: TRBV12-3/TRBV12-4; D gene: .; CDR3 protein: CASSLVSPVEQETQYF; CDR3 DNA: TGTGCCAGCAGTTTAGTTTCCCCTGTAGAACAAGAGACCCAGTACTTC
J gene: TRBJ2-7; clone size: .; CDR3 length: 11; V gene: TRBV7-2; D gene: .; CDR3 protein: CASSLRHEQYF; CDR3 DNA: TGTGCCAGCAGCTTACGGCATGAGCAGTACTTC
J gene: TRBJ2-1; clone size: many; CDR3 length: 18; V gene: TRBV4-1; D gene: TRBD2; CDR3 protein: CASSPRSSGLAGYNEQFF; CDR3 DNA: TGCGCCAGCAGCCCCAGATCCTCGGGACTAGCGGGCTACAATGAGCAGTTCTTC
J gene: TRBJ1-2; clone size: few; CDR3 length: 15; V gene: TRBV5-1; D gene: .; CDR3 protein: CASSLAPLEGYGYTF; CDR3 DNA: TGCGCCAGCAGCTTGGCTCCGTTGGAGGGGTATGGCTACACCTTC
J gene: TRBJ2-5; clone size: .; CDR3 length: 14; V gene: TRBV7-2; D gene: .; CDR3 protein: CASSLSRGQETQYF; CDR3 DNA: TGTGCCAGCAGCTTAAGCAGGGGCCAAGAGACCCAGTACTTC
J gene: TRBJ2-3; clone size: .; CDR3 length: 13; V gene: TRBV6-6; D gene: TRBD2; CDR3 protein: CASGLAGSDTQYF; CDR3 DNA: TGTGCCAGCGGACTAGCGGGATCAGATACGCAGTATTTT
J gene: TRBJ2-5; clone size: .; CDR3 length: 14; V gene: TRBV7-2; D gene: .; CDR3 protein: CASSLEVNQETQYF; CDR3 DNA: TGTGCCAGCAGCTTAGAGGTGAATCAAGAGACCCAGTACTTC
J gene: TRBJ2-1; clone size: few; CDR3 length: 16; V gene: TRBV7-2; D gene: TRBD2; CDR3 protein: CASSLTSGLSYNEQFF; CDR3 DNA: TGTGCCAGCAGCTTAACTAGCGGGTTATCCTACAATGAGCAGTTCTTC
J gene: TRBJ2-7; clone size: once; CDR3 length: 14; V gene: TRBV12-3/TRBV12-4; D gene: .; CDR3 protein: CASSSGQNSYEQYF; CDR3 DNA: TGTGCCAGCAGTTCCGGACAGAACTCCTACGAGCAGTACTTC
J gene: TRBJ1-5; clone size: few; CDR3 length: 14; V gene: TRBV7-9; D gene: TRBD1; CDR3 protein: CASSSTGGNQPQHF; CDR3 DNA: TGTGCCAGCAGCAGTACAGGGGGCAATCAGCCCCAGCATTTT
J gene: TRBJ2-5; clone size: .; CDR3 length: 14; V gene: TRBV7-4; D gene: .; CDR3 protein: CASSEAGLQETQYF; CDR3 DNA: TGTGCCAGCAGCGAGGCAGGGCTCCAAGAGACCCAGTACTTC
J gene: TRBJ1-1; clone size: .; CDR3 length: 12; V gene: TRBV7-3; D gene: .; CDR3 protein: CASSWGGKEAFF; CDR3 DNA: TGTGCCAGCAGTTGGGGGGGTAAGGAGGCTTTCTTT
J gene: TRBJ2-1; clone size: .; CDR3 length: 16; V gene: TRBV24-1; D gene: .; CDR3 protein: CATSDASGSSYNEQFF; CDR3 DNA: TGTGCCACCAGTGATGCCTCAGGGAGCTCCTACAATGAGCAGTTCTTC
J gene: TRBJ2-1; clone size: few; CDR3 length: 15; V gene: TRBV7-3; D gene: TRBD2; CDR3 protein: CASSLRGGRDNEQFF; CDR3 DNA: TGTGCCAGCAGCCTGAGAGGCGGGAGGGACAATGAGCAGTTCTTC
J gene: TRBJ1-6; clone size: .; CDR3 length: 15; V gene: TRBV7-2; D gene: .; CDR3 protein: CASSLVPGSDSPLHF; CDR3 DNA: TGTGCCAGCAGCTTAGTTCCAGGGAGTGATTCACCCCTCCACTTT
J gene: TRBJ2-7; clone size: .; CDR3 length: 14; V gene: TRBV6-8; D gene: TRBD1; CDR3 protein: CASSRDRGTYEQYF; CDR3 DNA: TGTGCCAGCTCTCGGGACAGGGGGACCTACGAGCAGTACTTC
J gene: TRBJ2-3; clone size: .; CDR3 length: 13; V gene: TRBV7-8; D gene: .; CDR3 protein: CASSLTITDTQYF; CDR3 DNA: TGTGCCAGCAGCTTAACAATCACAGATACGCAGTATTTT
J gene: TRBJ2-1; clone size: .; CDR3 length: 16; V gene: TRBV12-3/TRBV12-4; D gene: TRBD2; CDR3 protein: CASSLGAGATYNEQFF; CDR3 DNA: TGTGCCAGCAGTTTAGGAGCGGGAGCGACCTACAATGAGCAGTTCTTC
J gene: TRBJ2-7; clone size: .; CDR3 length: 17; V gene: TRBV7-3; D gene: TRBD1; CDR3 protein: CASSSKVGTGDYYEQYF; CDR3 DNA: TGTGCCAGCAGCTCTAAAGTGGGGACAGGGGATTACTACGAGCAGTACTTC
J gene: TRBJ2-7; clone size: .; CDR3 length: 11; V gene: TRBV2; D gene: .; CDR3 protein: CASSAQGEQYF; CDR3 DNA: TGTGCCAGCAGTGCGCAGGGCGAGCAGTACTTC
J gene: TRBJ2-3; clone size: .; CDR3 length: 12; V gene: TRBV6-1; D gene: .; CDR3 protein: CASSNMGDTQYF; CDR3 DNA: TGTGCCAGCAGTAACATGGGGGATACGCAGTATTTT
J gene: TRBJ2-4; clone size: .; CDR3 length: 15; V gene: TRBV7-2; D gene: .; CDR3 protein: CASSSQAGQNSPLHF; CDR3 DNA: TGTGCCAGCAGTTCACAGGCGGGACAGAATTCACCCCTCCACTTC
J gene: TRBJ2-1; clone size: .; CDR3 length: 14; V gene: TRBV7-6; D gene: TRBD1; CDR3 protein: CASSPGQGRREQFF; CDR3 DNA: TGTGCCAGCAGCCCTGGACAGGGACGGAGGGAGCAGTTCTTC
J gene: TRBJ2-3; clone size: .; CDR3 length: 14; V gene: TRBV7-3; D gene: TRBD1; CDR3 protein: CASSLQGATDTQYF; CDR3 DNA: TGTGCCAGCAGCTTACAGGGGGCTACAGATACGCAGTATTTT
J gene: TRBJ1-4; clone size: .; CDR3 length: 15; V gene: TRBV13; D gene: .; CDR3 protein: CASSEGRRVIEKLFF; CDR3 DNA: TGTGCCAGCAGCGAAGGGCGCAGGGTGATAGAAAAACTGTTTTTT
J gene: TRBJ2-1; clone size: .; CDR3 length: 12; V gene: TRBV7-1; D gene: .; CDR3 protein: CASSPPRGKQFF; CDR3 DNA: TGTGCCAGCAGCCCCCCCCGGGGGAAGCAGTTCTTC
J gene: TRBJ2-3; clone size: .; CDR3 length: 13; V gene: TRBV4-1; D gene: .; CDR3 protein: CASSQDRVDTQYF; CDR3 DNA: TGCGCCAGCAGCCAAGATCGGGTAGATACGCAGTATTTT
J gene: TRBJ2-7; clone size: .; CDR3 length: 12; V gene: TRBV7-2; D gene: .; CDR3 protein: CASSLYFDEQYF; CDR3 DNA: TGTGCCAGCAGCTTATACTTCGACGAGCAGTACTTC
J gene: TRBJ2-5; clone size: .; CDR3 length: 13; V gene: TRBV12-3/TRBV12-4; D gene: .; CDR3 protein: CASSLGLQETQYF; CDR3 DNA: TGTGCCAGCAGTTTAGGACTTCAAGAGACCCAGTACTTC
J gene: TRBJ2-7; clone size: .; CDR3 length: 15; V gene: TRBV5-1; D gene: TRBD2; CDR3 protein: CASSKDSGKAYEQYF; CDR3 DNA: TGCGCCAGCAGCAAAGATAGCGGGAAGGCCTACGAGCAGTACTTC
J gene: TRBJ2-7; clone size: .; CDR3 length: 17; V gene: TRBV6-1; D gene: .; CDR3 protein: CASRRWVGRHYSYEQYF; CDR3 DNA: TGTGCCAGCCGCCGGTGGGTAGGCCGGCACTATTCCTACGAGCAGTACTTC
J gene: TRBJ2-7; clone size: many; CDR3 length: 15; V gene: TRBV5-4; D gene: .; CDR3 protein: CASSLDPGATYEQYF; CDR3 DNA: TGTGCCAGCAGCCTGGATCCGGGGGCCACCTACGAGCAGTACTTC
J gene: TRBJ2-3; clone size: .; CDR3 length: 15; V gene: TRBV7-9; D gene: .; CDR3 protein: CASSPLALVADTQYF; CDR3 DNA: TGTGCCAGCAGCCCGCTAGCGCTAGTGGCAGATACGCAGTATTTT
J gene: TRBJ2-7; clone size: .; CDR3 length: 16; V gene: TRBV7-2; D gene: TRBD2; CDR3 protein: CASSLAESGGHYEQYF; CDR3 DNA: TGTGCCAGCAGCTTAGCGGAGAGCGGGGGGCACTACGAGCAGTACTTC
J gene: TRBJ2-7; clone size: .; CDR3 length: 15; V gene: TRBV7-2; D gene: TRBD1; CDR3 protein: CASSSRQGSLTPLHF; CDR3 DNA: TGTGCCAGCAGCTCTCGACAGGGGTCACTCACACCCCTCCACTTC
J gene: TRBJ1-1; clone size: .; CDR3 length: 16; V gene: TRBV28; D gene: .; CDR3 protein: CASSGGGFGLNPEAFF; CDR3 DNA: TGTGCCAGCAGTGGGGGGGGATTTGGTCTGAACCCTGAAGCTTTCTTT
J gene: TRBJ1-1; clone size: .; CDR3 length: 16; V gene: TRBV7-2; D gene: .; CDR3 protein: CASSRTNTRRNTEAFF; CDR3 DNA: TGTGCCAGCAGCCGGACAAATACGCGGAGGAACACTGAAGCTTTCTTT